This TCR beta chain was found in a study of blood T cell repertoires in COVID-19. Study at large: Sources were T cells, B-cell-depleted T cells, or PBMCs; the material itself was cDNA or gDNA.

This CDR3 is built from 14 residues. The V and J ends lost 6 bases and 9 bases, in that order; junction bases with no gene match: 10. Germline CDR1 and CDR2: MNHEY and SVGAGI. In the original analysis: Reference gene primer amplification gave estimated nucleated cell counts. The table came from immunoSEQ multiplex PCR; TCRdb's copy has only in-frame clones and leaves some out. V, J and clone size were drawn from that table, and D and trimming were deduced from the DNA. The sample records around 110,000 clones, roughly four fifths being singletons. The clonotype originates from a man in his 70s with active or convalescent COVID-19. V usage is TRBV6-5 and J usage is TRBJ2-1, with 8 bases that match TRBD2. Sequences were obtained from peripheral blood. The CDR3 spells CASSPGTSLREQFF. In DNA form, the CDR3 reads TGTGCCAGCAGCCCCGGGACTAGTCTTCGTGAGCAGTTCTTC.